Listed below are T cell receptor beta chains from one sample, sequenced in a study of shared clonotypes between healthy human individuals. Measured with immunoSEQ multiplex PCR; TCRdb has only the in-frame clones, and not every one. The data contain roughly 520,000 clones, 90% to 97% of them singletons. Sequenced material: naive CD4+ T cells sorted from blood. These receptors came from a woman aged 25 to 45 in good health. Both conserved end residues are part of each CDR3. A D gene is named only where the DNA matches it firmly. Clone size is not always given. Where it is, it says once, few, many or a class for expanded clones.

clone_size: NA
v_call: TRBV6-5
d_call: TRBD2
j_call: TRBJ2-1
cdr3_aa: CASSTGGEQFF
cdr3_nt: TGTGCCAGCTCAACGGGGGGGGAGCAGTTCTTC

clone_size: NA
v_call: TRBV9
d_call: NA
j_call: TRBJ1-2
cdr3_aa: CASSVVTSVYGYTF
cdr3_nt: TGTGCCAGCAGCGTAGTAACGTCGGTCTATGGCTACACCTTC

clone_size: NA
v_call: TRBV28
d_call: NA
j_call: TRBJ1-5
cdr3_aa: CASSPPAGAWGQPQHF
cdr3_nt: TGTGCCAGCAGTCCCCCCGCGGGGGCCTGGGGTCAGCCCCAGCATTTT

clone_size: NA
v_call: TRBV27
d_call: NA
j_call: TRBJ2-7
cdr3_aa: CASSLSWGPTYEQYF
cdr3_nt: TGTGCCAGCAGTTTAAGTTGGGGGCCAACCTACGAGCAGTACTTC

clone_size: NA
v_call: TRBV19
d_call: TRBD2
j_call: TRBJ2-1
cdr3_aa: CASRAVGRGAPEQFF
cdr3_nt: TGTGCCAGTAGGGCCGTCGGGAGGGGGGCCCCGGAGCAGTTCTTC

clone_size: NA
v_call: TRBV11-2
d_call: TRBD2
j_call: TRBJ2-3
cdr3_aa: CASSSGLVGADTQYF
cdr3_nt: TGTGCCAGCAGCTCGGGACTAGTGGGTGCAGATACGCAGTATTTT

clone_size: NA
v_call: TRBV19
d_call: TRBD1
j_call: TRBJ2-4
cdr3_aa: CASSTGTGENIQYF
cdr3_nt: TGTGCCAGTAGTACGGGGACAGGGGAAAACATTCAGTACTTC

clone_size: NA
v_call: TRBV6-6
d_call: TRBD1
j_call: TRBJ2-7
cdr3_aa: CASIRDRGHSEQYF
cdr3_nt: TGTGCCAGCATTAGGGACAGGGGGCACTCCGAGCAGTACTTC

clone_size: NA
v_call: TRBV29-1
d_call: TRBD1
j_call: TRBJ2-7
cdr3_aa: CSVGGTVYEQYF
cdr3_nt: TGCAGCGTTGGGGGGACAGTCTACGAGCAGTACTTC

clone_size: NA
v_call: TRBV28
d_call: NA
j_call: TRBJ1-3
cdr3_aa: CASSLGPGGQGNTIYF
cdr3_nt: TGTGCCAGCAGTTTGGGACCGGGGGGGCAGGGAAACACCATATATTTT

clone_size: NA
v_call: TRBV21-1
d_call: NA
j_call: TRBJ1-5
cdr3_aa: CASSRGQGRPLQPQHF
cdr3_nt: TGTGCCAGCAGCAGAGGACAGGGGCGCCCCCTCCAGCCCCAGCATTTT

clone_size: NA
v_call: TRBV9
d_call: NA
j_call: TRBJ1-4
cdr3_aa: CASSVGQGREKLFF
cdr3_nt: TGTGCCAGCAGCGTAGGGCAGGGTCGTGAAAAACTGTTTTTT

clone_size: NA
v_call: TRBV5-1
d_call: TRBD1
j_call: TRBJ2-3
cdr3_aa: CASSYGQGTDTQYF
cdr3_nt: TGCGCCAGCAGCTACGGACAGGGAACAGATACGCAGTATTTT

clone_size: NA
v_call: TRBV7-2
d_call: NA
j_call: TRBJ2-2
cdr3_aa: CASSLELGELFF
cdr3_nt: TGTGCCAGCAGCTTAGAGCTCGGGGAGCTGTTTTTT

clone_size: NA
v_call: TRBV28
d_call: TRBD1
j_call: TRBJ2-5
cdr3_aa: CASSPKDRGFGETQYF
cdr3_nt: TGTGCCAGCAGTCCCAAGGACAGGGGATTTGGGGAGACCCAGTACTTC

clone_size: NA
v_call: TRBV10-1
d_call: NA
j_call: TRBJ1-2
cdr3_aa: CASSDEGNGYTF
cdr3_nt: TGCGCCAGCAGTGATGAGGGGAATGGCTACACCTTC

clone_size: NA
v_call: TRBV5-1
d_call: TRBD2
j_call: TRBJ2-1
cdr3_aa: CASSLESGRVNEQFF
cdr3_nt: TGCGCCAGCAGCTTGGAAAGCGGGAGGGTCAATGAGCAGTTCTTC

clone_size: NA
v_call: TRBV19
d_call: TRBD1
j_call: TRBJ2-7
cdr3_aa: CASSSPLTGRFYEQYF
cdr3_nt: TGTGCCAGTAGCTCCCCCCTGACAGGGCGTTTCTACGAGCAGTACTTC

clone_size: once
v_call: TRBV2
d_call: NA
j_call: TRBJ1-3
cdr3_aa: CASRSGNTIYF
cdr3_nt: TGTGCCAGCAGGTCCGGAAACACCATATATTTT

clone_size: NA
v_call: TRBV10-3
d_call: TRBD2
j_call: TRBJ2-1
cdr3_aa: CAISVAGGPANEQFF
cdr3_nt: TGTGCCATCAGTGTAGCGGGAGGGCCAGCCAATGAGCAGTTCTTC

clone_size: once
v_call: TRBV4-2
d_call: TRBD1
j_call: TRBJ1-3
cdr3_aa: CASSQGQGEGNTIYF
cdr3_nt: TGTGCCAGCAGCCAAGGACAGGGGGAAGGAAACACCATATATTTT

clone_size: NA
v_call: TRBV15
d_call: NA
j_call: TRBJ1-5
cdr3_aa: CATSRQAGQPQHF
cdr3_nt: TGTGCCACCAGCAGACAGGCGGGTCAGCCCCAGCATTTT

clone_size: NA
v_call: TRBV19
d_call: NA
j_call: TRBJ2-3
cdr3_aa: CASAMGVSTDTQYF
cdr3_nt: TGTGCCAGTGCCATGGGGGTGAGCACAGATACGCAGTATTTT